This entry features one T cell receptor beta chain sequence. Its antigen is as yet unknown. Mismatch with germline at one junction end may stem from a read error. The data originate from a study of blood T cells in healthy people across ages. Study-wide results and limits: Roughly linear age-related decline in beta diversity appeared, significant by age 40.

The CDR3 is 13 amino acids. Next came a second PCR, run for about 7 to 12 cycles, which used a sample-barcoded 5' primer along with a J-beta primer mix. A 12-random-nucleotide template-switch adaptor tagged each cDNA molecule. One entry per CDR3 protein results from TCRdb running MiXCR on the 5' RACE reads. The sample holds 1 million or so distinct CDR3 sequences; 40% to 55% are singletons and the top ten take approximately 20%. The J gene is TRBJ1-2, the V gene TRBV12-3 or TRBV12-4, with a possible D match to TRBD1 (5 bases). Sequences were obtained from blood. The sequence was obtained from a woman aged 55-75 years in good health. CDR3 region: CACSPGRTWGYTF. The CDR3 nucleotides are TGTGCCTGCAGCCCGGGACGGACTTGGGGCTACACCTTC.